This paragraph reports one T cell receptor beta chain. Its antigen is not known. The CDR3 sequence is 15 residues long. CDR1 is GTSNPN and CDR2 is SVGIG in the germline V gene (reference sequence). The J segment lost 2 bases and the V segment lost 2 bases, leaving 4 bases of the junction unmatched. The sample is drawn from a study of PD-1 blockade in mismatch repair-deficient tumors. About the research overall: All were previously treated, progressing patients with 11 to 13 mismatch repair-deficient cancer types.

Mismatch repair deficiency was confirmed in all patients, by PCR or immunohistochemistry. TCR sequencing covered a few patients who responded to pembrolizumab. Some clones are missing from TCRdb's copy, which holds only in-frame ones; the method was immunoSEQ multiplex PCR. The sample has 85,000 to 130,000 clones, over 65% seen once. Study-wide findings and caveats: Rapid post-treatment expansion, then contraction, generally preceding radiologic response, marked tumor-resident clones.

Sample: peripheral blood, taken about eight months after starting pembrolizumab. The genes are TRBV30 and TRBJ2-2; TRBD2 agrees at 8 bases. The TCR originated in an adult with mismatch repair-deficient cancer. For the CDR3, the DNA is TGTGCCTGGAGTCGGGGGGGCACCAACACCGGGGAGCTGTTTTTT. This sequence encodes CAWSRGGTNTGELFF.